These 17 T cell receptor beta chains share one sample of origin, sequenced in a study of T cell clonotyping in hematopoietic cell transplantation. Indicated time point: recipient sample about 28 days before transplant, after cytoreduction. The table came from immunoSEQ multiplex PCR; TCRdb's copy has only in-frame clones and leaves some out. The sample has more than 40,000 clones, approximately 81% seen once. This specimen consisted of peripheral blood mononuclear cells, obtained before stem cell transplant. All receptors come from a man aged 60 to 75 with acute myeloid leukemia. Some clones in this sample may be carry-over from other donors' samples.

The chain uses TRBV7-2 and TRBJ2-7; D is perhaps TRBD1 or TRBD2 (6 bases each). CDR3 length equals 15 residues. CDR1 is SGHTA, CDR2 FQGNSA, per germline. Trimming removed 2 bases from V and 5 bases from J, with 16 bases in between. The CDR3 here is CASSLNPGARNEQYF. CDR3 coding DNA: TGTGCCAGCAGCTTAAACCCGGGGGCGAGAAACGAGCAGTACTTC.

This clone was observed a few times. Here the CDR3 DNA reads TGTGCCAGCAGCTTATCCAGGGGAGGGACTGAAGCTTTCTTT. Encoded protein: CASSLSRGGTEAFF. The chain joins TRBV7-2 to TRBJ1-1, with D possibly TRBD1 on 6 matching bases. The germline CDR1 and CDR2 sequences are SGHTA and FQGNSA. The CDR3 runs 14 residues. Trimming removed 2 bases at V and 5 bases at J, with 12 bases between.

This clone was found once. The chain uses TRBV29-1 and TRBJ2-3, with TRBD1 identical over 7 bases. The CDR3 is 15 residues long. Trimming at V came to 4 bases and at J to 0 bases, leaving 7 bases not matched to a gene. Germline CDR1 reads SQVTM; CDR2 reads ANQGSEA. CDR3 DNA sequence: TGCAGCGTTGGTGAGGACAGGATTAGCACAGATACGCAGTATTTT. It codes for CSVGEDRISTDTQYF.

The V gene is TRBV6-6, the J gene TRBJ1-1, with D possibly being TRBD1 (5 bases). Trimming stripped 5 bases from V and 4 bases from J, with 14 bases between. Per germline, CDR1 MNHNY and CDR2 SVGAGI (reference sequence). The CDR3 has 14 residues. In DNA, the CDR3 is TGTGCCAGCAGTCCCCCGGGGGGGGTCACTGAAGCTTTCTTT. It codes for CASSPPGGVTEAFF.

The J gene is TRBJ1-2, the V gene TRBV28, with D possibly TRBD1 on 5 matching bases. Deletions cut 3 bases from V and 8 bases from J, with 19 bases between. The germline gives CDR1 MDHEN, CDR2 SYDVKM. The CDR3 totals 15 residues. This CDR3 is CASSLLGGPLGGYTF. The CDR3 DNA reads TGTGCCAGCAGTTTGTTGGGGGGACCCCTCGGCGGCTACACCTTC.

The chain combines TRBV7-9 with TRBJ1-1; D unresolved. V lost 1 base, J lost 4 bases, and 7 bases lay in between. The CDR3 contains 13 residues. The germline gives CDR1 SEHNR, CDR2 FQNEAQ (reference sequence). Here the CDR3 reads CASSLEGSTEAFF. The CDR3 nucleotides read TGTGCCAGCAGCTTAGAGGGCAGCACTGAAGCTTTCTTT.

The chain combines TRBV10-3 with TRBJ1-1; tentative D call: TRBD1 (5 bases). CDR3 size: 16 residues. From germline, CDR1 is ENHRY and CDR2 SYGVKD. V shed 8 bases and J shed 2 bases, with 21 bases lying between them. In DNA, the CDR3 is TGTGCCATCGCCCCCGTGGGGGGACGGGCAAACACTGAAGCTTTCTTT. It specifies CAIAPVGGRANTEAFF.

The chain recombines TRBV7-2 with TRBJ1-3; D gene uncertain. Germline V CDR1 and CDR2: SGHTA, FQGNSA. CDR3 length: 14 residues. Trimming cost V 2 bases and J 4 bases, with 9 bases left between them. In nucleotides, the CDR3 is TGTGCCAGCAGCTTATGGGCAACGGGAAACACCATATATTTT. Its protein product is CASSLWATGNTIYF.

This clone was seen more than once but under ten times. The CDR3 loop reads CASSPRTGDAYYGYTF. CDR3 DNA: TGTGCCAGCAGCCCCCGGACAGGGGATGCCTACTATGGCTACACCTTC. The J gene is TRBJ1-2, the V gene TRBV9, with 9 nucleotides matching TRBD1. Per germline, CDR1 SGDLS and CDR2 YYNGEE. V shed 4 bases and J 3 bases; nucleotides not matched to a gene: 10. The CDR3 loop spans 16 amino acids.

This chain links TRBV30 with TRBJ2-4; no clear D. The CDR3 runs 13 residues. The germline V and J ends were trimmed by 3 bases and 4 bases, with 10 bases remaining between them. Germline V gene sequence: CDR1 GTSNPN, CDR2 SVGIG (reference sequence). The CDR3: CAWRNSQKNIQYF. CDR3 nucleotide sequence: TGTGCCTGGAGAAATTCCCAAAAAAACATTCAGTACTTC.

This rearrangement joins TRBV28 to TRBJ1-3; D is unresolved. The CDR3 has 15 residues. Germline V gives CDR1 MDHEN, CDR2 SYDVKM. V lost 3 bases and J 0 bases, leaving 9 bases between the germline ends. This CDR3 is CASSLPWISGNTIYF. CDR3 coding DNA: TGTGCCAGCAGTTTGCCCTGGATCTCTGGAAACACCATATATTTT.

The chain is built from TRBV7-6 and TRBJ2-2; D remains unclear. The ends were cut back, 5 bases at V and 4 bases at J, with 5 bases in the middle. Per the germline V gene, CDR1 is SGHVS and CDR2 is FNYEAQ. The CDR3 is 12 residues long. CDR3 sequence reads: CASSPLTGELFF. Here the CDR3 DNA reads TGTGCCAGCAGCCCCCTCACCGGGGAGCTGTTTTTT.

Only a few counts were recorded for this clone. The chain uses TRBV7-6 and TRBJ2-7, with 7 bases fitting TRBD2. The CDR3 has 15 residues. V trimming: 5 bases; J trimming: 1 base; junction bases outside the gene matches: 8. Germline assignment: CDR1 SGHVS and CDR2 FNYEAQ. CDR3 sequence: CASSIGEGHSYEQYF. The CDR3 DNA reads TGTGCCAGCAGCATAGGGGAGGGCCATTCCTACGAGCAGTACTTC.

The V call is TRBV5-8, the J call TRBJ1-2, with a tentative D call TRBD1 (6 bases). CDR1 and CDR2 (germline): SGHTS, YDEGEE. This CDR3 has 14 residues. V lost 6 bases and J 11 bases, leaving 23 bases between the germline ends. In DNA, the CDR3 is TGTGCCAGCACCTCGCCAGGGGCGAGAGAGAGATACACCTTC. This encodes CASTSPGARERYTF.

The chain carries TRBV6-5 and TRBJ2-7, with D possibly TRBD2 on 5 matching bases. CDR1 is MNHEY, CDR2 SVGAGI, per germline. The CDR3 contains 14 residues. Trimming left V 6 bases short and J 3 bases short, with 15 bases between. The CDR3 sequence: CASSPGSNNYEQYF. CDR3 coding DNA: TGTGCCAGCAGCCCGGGGAGTAATAACTACGAGCAGTACTTC.

The rearrangement joins TRBV11-2 to TRBJ2-4; 12 bases fit TRBD2. This CDR3 contains 16 residues. The germline gives CDR1 SGHAT, CDR2 FQNNGV. The junction had 2 bases not matched to a gene; V was cut back by 5 bases and J by 0 bases. Written as DNA, the CDR3 is TGTGCCAGCAGCCGGACTAGCGGGGTAGCCAAAAACATTCAGTACTTC. It translates to CASSRTSGVAKNIQYF. Together with reference TRBV11-2 and TRBJ2-4, the CDR3 gives the full variable domain: EAGVAQSPRYKIIEKRQSVAFWCNPISGHATLYWYQQILGQGPKLLIQFQNNGVVDDSQLPKDRFSAERLKGVDSTLKIQPAKLEDSAVYLCASSRTSGVAKNIQYFGAGTRLSVL.

The rearrangement joins TRBV19 to TRBJ2-5; D call uncertain. The germline V gene has CDR1 LNHDA and CDR2 SQIVND (reference sequence). The CDR3 totals 15 residues. Trimming removed 2 bases at V and 5 bases at J, with 15 bases between. CDR3 DNA: TGTGCCAGTAGTATAACCGGTGACCCCGGGGAGACCCAGTACTTC. Its translation: CASSITGDPGETQYF. Full variable domain (missing parts from reference TRBV19 and TRBJ2-5): DGGITQSPKYLFRKEGQNVTLSCEQNLNHDAMYWYRQDPGQGLRLIYYSQIVNDFQKGDIAEGYSVSREKKESFPLTVTSAQKNPTAFYLCASSITGDPGETQYFGPGTRLLVL.